This T cell receptor (beta chain) was sequenced in a study of blood T cells in healthy people across ages. On this clonotype: Antigen specificity is unknown.

This CDR3 is 14 amino acids long. The germline CDR1 and CDR2 sequences are DFQATT and SNEGSKA (reference sequence). V lost 0 bases to trimming and J lost 0 bases, with 7 bases between them. A second 7 to 11 cycle PCR used barcoded and J-beta primers. From the 5' RACE reads, TCRdb called clonotypes with MiXCR, one entry per CDR3 protein. The table shows 1.5 million to 2 million distinct CDR3 sequences, with roughly 30% occurring only once. General observations from the study: Expanded clonotype shifts may have been confounded, as the donors had an unknown CMV status.

The source of this sequence is a woman aged 30 to 39 in good health. The V and J genes are TRBV20-1 and TRBJ2-3; unclear D gene. Sequencing was done on a sample of blood. The CDR3 sequence: CSARDHPSTDTQYF. Written as DNA, the CDR3 is TGCAGTGCTAGAGATCATCCTAGCACAGATACGCAGTATTTT.